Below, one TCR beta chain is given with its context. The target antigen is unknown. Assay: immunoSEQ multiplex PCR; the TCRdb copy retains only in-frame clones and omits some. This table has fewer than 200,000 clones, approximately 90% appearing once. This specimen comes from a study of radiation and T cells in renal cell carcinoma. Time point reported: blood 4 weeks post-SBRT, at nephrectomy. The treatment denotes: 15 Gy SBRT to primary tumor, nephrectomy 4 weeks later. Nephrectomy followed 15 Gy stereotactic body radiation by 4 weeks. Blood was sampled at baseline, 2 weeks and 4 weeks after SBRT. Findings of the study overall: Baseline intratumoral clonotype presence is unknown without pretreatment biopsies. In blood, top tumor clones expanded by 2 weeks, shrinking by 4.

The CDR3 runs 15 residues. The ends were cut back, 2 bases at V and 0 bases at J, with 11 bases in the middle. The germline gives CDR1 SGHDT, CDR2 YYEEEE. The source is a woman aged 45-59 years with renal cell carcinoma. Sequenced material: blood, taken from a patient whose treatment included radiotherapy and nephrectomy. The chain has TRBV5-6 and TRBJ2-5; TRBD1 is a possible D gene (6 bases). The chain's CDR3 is CASSFSGQYQETQYF. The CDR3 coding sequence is TGTGCCAGCAGCTTCAGCGGACAGTACCAAGAGACCCAGTACTTC.